The sequence of this T cell receptor (beta chain) was determined in a study of T cell responses to AZD1222 COVID-19 vaccine. General study points: Of the AZD1222 recipients, only 5 or 6 were seropositive at baseline. Donors were largely white British and mainly female; clonal diversity was possibly underestimated.

V shed 3 bases and J 6 bases; nucleotides not matched to a gene: 0. This CDR3 has 13 amino acids. Germline CDR1 reads SGHAT; CDR2 reads FQDESV (reference sequence). For this clone: Its antigen remains unknown.

The repertoire was sequenced with immunoSEQ multiplex PCR; TCRdb's copy has only in-frame clones and lacks some. This sample has some 200,000 clones, with approximately 90% found just once. The source material was peripheral blood, sampled 28 days after the second AZD1222 dose. The rearrangement uses TRBV11-1 and TRBJ2-2; 8 bases align to TRBD1. This receptor was taken from an adult who received the AZD1222 COVID-19 vaccine. The CDR3 nucleotides read TGTGCCAGCAGCTTGGACAGGGCCGGGGAGCTGTTTTTT. This encodes CASSLDRAGELFF.